The 9 T cell receptor beta chains below come from one sample, sequenced in a study of human T cells and chemical hapten exposure. Whole blood, unfractionated, served as the material for total RNA extraction. TCRdb used MiXCR to reprocess the 5' RACE reads, holding one entry per CDR3 protein. The profile shows roughly 82,000 distinct CDR3 sequences, less than 20% of them singletons. The receptors derive from a female donor in good health.

This clonotype has only a few counts. The genes are TRBV29-1 and TRBJ2-1; 8 positions agree with TRBD1. V lost 2 bases and J lost 6; bases outside the gene matches: 21. The CDR3 spans 19 residues. Germline CDR1 and CDR2: SQVTM and ANQGSEA. For the CDR3, the DNA is TGCAGCGTTGAACGGGGCCTAGGTCGTACAGGGGGGATATCCAATGAGCAGTTCTTC. Residues: CSVERGLGRTGGISNEQFF.

This clonotype was counted only a few times. The chain links TRBV30 to TRBJ2-7; 9 nucleotides align to TRBD1. The germline V gene encodes CDR1 GTSNPN and CDR2 SVGIG (reference sequence). Trimming cost V 5 bases and J 5 bases; bases outside gene matches: 7. The CDR3 has 13 residues. This CDR3 reads CAWSGQGNHEQYF. The DNA for the CDR3 is TGTGCCTGGTCGGGACAGGGAAACCACGAGCAGTACTTC. The full variable domain, its missing parts supplied by reference TRBV30 and TRBJ2-7, is SQTIHQWPATLVQPVGSPLSLECTVEGTSNPNLYWYRQAAGRGLQLLFYSVGIGQISSEVPQNLSASRPQDRQFILSSKKLLLSDSGFYLCAWSGQGNHEQYFGPGTRLTVT.

A few counts support this clonotype. The rearrangement joins TRBV5-4 to TRBJ1-1; D gene ambiguous. Germline assignment: CDR1 SGHNT and CDR2 YYREEE (reference sequence). CDR3 size: 16 residues. The V end lost 2 bases, the J end lost 0 bases, and 14 bases lay between the germline ends. The CDR3 spells CASSFGRPTMNTEAFF. CDR3 coding DNA: TGTGCCAGCAGCTTCGGACGCCCAACGATGAACACTGAAGCTTTCTTT.

This clonotype was observed a few times. The chain is built from TRBV7-9 and TRBJ2-1, with TRBD2 matching over 9 bases. The germline gives CDR1 SEHNR, CDR2 FQNEAQ (reference sequence). The CDR3 has 15 residues. V was pared by 6 bases and J by 1 base, with 4 bases of the junction left unmatched. The CDR3: CASRSTSGSYNEQFF. The CDR3 DNA sequence: TGTGCCAGCAGGTCCACTAGCGGGTCCTACAATGAGCAGTTCTTC.

The V call is TRBV28, the J call TRBJ2-1, with TRBD2 matching over 9 bases. The CDR3 length is 15 residues. CDR1 and CDR2 (germline): MDHEN, SYDVKM. Losses at the gene ends were 4 bases for V and 3 bases for J; bases not matched to a gene: 4. The CDR3 is CASSYSTSGYNEQFF. The CDR3 DNA follows: TGTGCCAGCAGTTATTCGACTAGCGGCTACAATGAGCAGTTCTTC.

In DNA, the CDR3 is TGTGCCAGCAGCCCCAGGGCCGCCACTATGAACACTGAAGCTTTCTTT. Protein: CASSPRAATMNTEAFF. This sequence joins TRBV6-5 and TRBJ1-1, with D perhaps TRBD1 (5 bases). Trimming removed 6 bases from V and 0 bases from J, with 17 bases in between. The CDR3 has 16 amino acids. The germline V gene has CDR1 MNHEY and CDR2 SVGAGI.

The V gene is TRBV2, the J gene TRBJ2-7; D is ambiguous. Germline loops: CDR1 SNHLY, CDR2 FYNNEI. The V end was cut by 0 bases, the J end by 2 bases, with 5 bases between. This CDR3 is built from 13 residues. CDR3 residues: CASSEAAAYEQYF. The CDR3 region has the DNA TGTGCCAGCAGTGAAGCGGCTGCCTACGAGCAGTACTTC.

This clonotype was found a few times. J is TRBJ1-5 and V is TRBV12-5, with D maybe TRBD1 (5 bases). This CDR3 is built from 13 residues. V shed 6 bases and J shed 3 bases, with 9 bases lying between them. The V gene's germline CDR1 is LGHNT and CDR2 FRNRAP. CDR3 region: CASGRQNNQPQHF. In nucleotides, the CDR3 is TGTGCTAGTGGCCGACAGAACAATCAGCCCCAGCATTTT.

This rearrangement joins TRBV29-1 to TRBJ2-3; D gene unclear. Germline loops: CDR1 SQVTM, CDR2 ANQGSEA. V dropped 0 bases and J dropped 0 bases, with 7 bases sitting between them. There are 14 residues in the CDR3. This CDR3 reads CSVEDSSSTDTQYF. The CDR3 nucleotides read TGCAGCGTTGAAGACAGTTCTAGCACAGATACGCAGTATTTT.